These T cell receptor beta chains were read from a single sample in a study of T cell clones after liver transplantation. Some clones are missing from TCRdb's copy, which holds only in-frame ones; the method was immunoSEQ multiplex PCR. The sample has some 120,000 clones; 90% are singletons. The material was CD4+ T cells from blood, obtained 12 months after liver transplant. Receptors originate from a human patient who received a liver transplant. A share of the T cells may be of graft donor origin. The CDR3 runs from the conserved cysteine through the conserved F or W. D genes are given only for firm matches. Expanded clones get a size class; other rows say once, few or many, or leave the size out.

-	TRBV6-1	-	TRBJ2-6	CASSEYHSGANVLTF	TGTGCCAGCAGTGAATACCACTCTGGGGCCAACGTCCTGACTTTC
few	TRBV2	TRBD1	TRBJ2-7	CASSEVVARGHEQYF	TGTGCCAGCAGTGAAGTGGTTGCAAGGGGGCACGAGCAGTACTTC
-	TRBV6-6	-	TRBJ2-7	CASSQAGGQYF	TGTGCCAGCAGTCAGGCCGGCGGGCAGTACTTC
once	TRBV7-2	-	TRBJ2-7	CASSPETGRASYEQYF	TGTGCCAGCAGCCCGGAGACAGGACGAGCTTCCTACGAGCAGTACTTC
-	TRBV4-1	-	TRBJ2-3	CASSQDGAGKTDTQYF	TGCGCCAGCAGCCAAGACGGGGCGGGGAAAACAGATACGCAGTATTTT
-	TRBV9	TRBD1	TRBJ2-2	CASSVDRVVGELFF	TGTGCCAGCAGCGTGGACAGGGTAGTGGGGGAGCTGTTTTTT
-	TRBV5-1	TRBD2	TRBJ2-7	CASSLEAGVYYEQYF	TGCGCCAGCAGCTTGGAAGCGGGAGTATACTACGAGCAGTACTTC
-	TRBV7-9	-	TRBJ1-2	CASSIQENYGYTF	TGTGCCAGCAGCATACAGGAAAACTATGGCTACACCTTC
-	TRBV14	-	TRBJ2-1	CASSLPARNEQFF	TGTGCCAGCAGCCTACCCGCCAGGAATGAGCAGTTCTTC
-	TRBV11-2	-	TRBJ1-2	CASSFNTNYGYTF	TGTGCCAGCAGCTTCAACACCAACTATGGCTACACCTTC
-	TRBV7-2	-	TRBJ1-5	CASSLEEGRPQHF	TGTGCCAGCAGCTTAGAGGAGGGGAGGCCCCAGCATTTT
-	TRBV11-3	TRBD1	TRBJ2-3	CASSDPGQLTDTQYF	TGTGCCAGCAGCGATCCGGGACAGCTCACAGATACGCAGTATTTT
-	TRBV5-8	-	TRBJ1-1	CASSLDQGFNTEAFF	TGTGCCAGCAGCTTAGACCAAGGTTTCAACACTGAAGCTTTCTTT
-	TRBV11-3	TRBD1	TRBJ2-7	CAIAQGAEQYF	TGTGCCATAGCGCAGGGGGCCGAGCAGTACTTC
-	TRBV27	-	TRBJ2-7	CASSSRLGGYEQYF	TGTGCCAGCAGTTCCAGACTAGGGGGTTACGAGCAGTACTTC
-	TRBV5-6	-	TRBJ2-3	CASSLWETDTQYF	TGTGCCAGCAGCTTGTGGGAGACAGATACGCAGTATTTT
-	TRBV6-1	TRBD2	TRBJ2-5	CASTASGNYQETQYF	TGTGCCAGCACAGCTAGCGGGAACTACCAAGAGACCCAGTACTTC
-	TRBV18	-	TRBJ2-5	CASSRGSGETQYF	TGTGCCAGCTCACGTGGGTCGGGCGAGACCCAGTACTTC
-	TRBV11-3	TRBD2	TRBJ2-2	CASSLEVAGPGTGELFF	TGTGCCAGCAGCTTAGAGGTAGCGGGACCAGGAACCGGGGAGCTGTTTTTT
-	TRBV7-9	TRBD2	TRBJ2-5	CASSPRTSGRVRETQYF	TGTGCCAGCAGCCCCAGGACTAGCGGGAGGGTGAGGGAGACCCAGTACTTC
-	TRBV7-2	-	TRBJ2-2	CASSLNAAANTGELFF	TGTGCCAGCAGCTTAAATGCGGCGGCGAACACCGGGGAGCTGTTTTTT
-	TRBV5-1	TRBD1	TRBJ2-5	CASSSGTGSETQYF	TGCGCCAGCAGCTCGGGGACAGGGTCTGAGACCCAGTACTTC
-	TRBV5-1	-	TRBJ2-1	CASNQGGNYNEQFF	TGCGCCAGCAATCAGGGGGGAAACTACAATGAGCAGTTCTTC
-	TRBV11-3	-	TRBJ1-2	CASSFWQSYGYTF	TGTGCCAGCAGCTTCTGGCAGAGCTATGGCTACACCTTC
-	TRBV7-2	TRBD2	TRBJ2-1	CASSTSSGNSYNEQFF	TGTGCCAGCAGCACTTCAAGCGGGAACTCCTACAATGAGCAGTTCTTC
once	TRBV11-3	TRBD2	TRBJ2-3	CASSLSLAGGPDTQYF	TGTGCCAGCAGCTTGAGTCTAGCGGGAGGGCCAGATACGCAGTATTTT
-	TRBV29-1	-	TRBJ1-1	CSVYRRTAMPEAFF	TGCAGCGTTTATCGCCGGACGGCTATGCCTGAAGCTTTCTTT
-	TRBV28	-	TRBJ1-5	CASTVANSNQPQHF	TGTGCCAGCACCGTAGCTAATAGCAATCAGCCCCAGCATTTT
-	TRBV27	TRBD1	TRBJ1-5	CASSLGRGRGQPQHF	TGTGCCAGCAGTTTAGGCAGGGGGCGTGGACAGCCCCAGCATTTT
-	TRBV11-2	-	TRBJ2-1	CASSNTDEQFF	TGTGCCAGCAGTAATACGGATGAGCAGTTCTTC
-	TRBV5-1	TRBD2	TRBJ2-1	CASSLVPTLAGGDNEQFF	TGCGCCAGCAGCTTGGTGCCCACACTAGCGGGAGGGGACAATGAGCAGTTCTTC
-	TRBV7-9	TRBD2	TRBJ2-3	CASSLKVEAGSDTQYF	TGTGCCAGCAGCTTAAAGGTCGAAGCGGGATCAGATACGCAGTATTTT
-	TRBV28	TRBD1	TRBJ2-1	CASSPGQGGLNEQFF	TGTGCCAGCAGTCCGGGACAGGGAGGTCTAAATGAGCAGTTCTTC
-	TRBV28	TRBD2	TRBJ2-1	CASGGTIYNEQFF	TGTGCCAGCGGCGGGACTATCTACAATGAGCAGTTCTTC
-	TRBV27	-	TRBJ2-7	CASGAASSYEQYF	TGTGCCAGCGGTGCCGCGTCCTCCTACGAGCAGTACTTC
-	TRBV7-2	TRBD1	TRBJ2-1	CASSLGRVLRDRSYNEQFF	TGTGCCAGCAGCTTAGGCCGCGTCCTCCGGGACAGATCCTACAATGAGCAGTTCTTC
-	TRBV5-1	-	TRBJ2-1	CASSFSFRGPFNEQFF	TGCGCCAGCAGCTTTTCGTTCCGGGGACCCTTTAATGAGCAGTTCTTC
-	TRBV19	TRBD1	TRBJ2-7	CASSPQGAPYEQYF	TGTGCCAGTAGTCCACAGGGGGCCCCCTACGAGCAGTACTTC
-	TRBV7-2	-	TRBJ2-1	CASSFGGEQFF	TGTGCCAGCAGCTTTGGGGGCGAGCAGTTCTTC
-	TRBV5-1	TRBD1	TRBJ1-2	CASSDRGGPYGYTF	TGCGCCAGCAGCGACAGGGGGGGTCCTTATGGCTACACCTTC
-	TRBV9	TRBD1	TRBJ2-2	CASSVRDRGTGELFF	TGTGCCAGCAGCGTTCGGGACAGGGGCACCGGGGAGCTGTTTTTT
-	TRBV6-1	TRBD2	TRBJ2-7	CASSGGGQTYF	TGTGCCAGCAGTGGGGGAGGGCAGACGTACTTC
-	TRBV21-1	-	TRBJ1-1	CASSQRNQLNTEAFF	TGTGCCAGCAGCCAAAGAAACCAGCTAAACACTGAAGCTTTCTTT
-	TRBV7-9	TRBD1	TRBJ1-6	CASSDTGTGNSPLHF	TGTGCCAGCAGTGATACCGGGACAGGGAATTCACCCCTCCACTTT
-	TRBV5-1	TRBD1	TRBJ2-3	CASSLGPPGAGGSDTQYF	TGCGCCAGCAGCTTGGGCCCCCCGGGGGCAGGGGGCTCAGATACGCAGTATTTT
-	TRBV5-4	-	TRBJ2-1	CASSRWTGVGTYNEQFF	TGTGCCAGCAGCCGGTGGACGGGGGTTGGGACCTACAATGAGCAGTTCTTC